Following are 27 T cell receptor beta chains from one sample sequenced in a study of CD8+ T cells in alopecia areata listed by TCRdb under 2018. Receptors were amplified or captured by the immunoSEQ multiplex PCR assay. For TCR sequencing, RNA was extracted from every sample and reverse transcribed into cDNA to serve as template. Entries here come from immuneACCESS through TCRdb and include only in-frame sequences with V and J called. Some clones fail to appear in such tables; in the studies checked, an unresolved V gene covers under half of the shortfall, and the cause of the remainder is unknown. For this sample there are approximately 130,000 clones; approximately 47% appear just once. The ten biggest clones cover over 9.5% of the sample. The sequenced sample was NKG2D-low CD8+ T cells sorted from blood. The cell subset or site label on this specimen signifies: sorted CD8+ NKG2D-low blood T cells. The source of these receptors is a human donor with alopecia areata.

The chain is built from TRBV29-1 and TRBJ2-2; D not resolved. The germline V gene has CDR1 SQVTM and CDR2 ANQGSEA. The germline V and J ends were trimmed by 7 bases and 4 bases, with 10 bases remaining between them. The CDR3 length is 12 residues. The CDR3 region is CSAESGTGELFF. CDR3 in DNA: TGCAGCGCCGAATCGGGCACCGGGGAGCTGTTTTTT.

The chain uses TRBV30 and TRBJ2-5; TRBD2 matches at 7 bases. The length of the CDR3 is 12 residues. V dropped 3 bases and J dropped 5; count of bases not matched to a gene: 3. Germline-derived CDR1 and CDR2 are GTSNPN and SVGIG (reference sequence). The CDR3 sequence: CAWRVGGETQYF. Written as DNA, the CDR3 is TGTGCCTGGAGGGTGGGAGGGGAGACCCAGTACTTC.

The chain recombines TRBV29-1 with TRBJ2-2, with 7 bases fitting TRBD1. Germline V gives CDR1 SQVTM, CDR2 ANQGSEA. After removal of 5 bases from V and 4 bases from J, the junction contained 10 bases not matched to a gene. The CDR3 has 15 amino acids. The CDR3 region is CSVIGTDRGTGELFF. The CDR3 coding sequence is TGCAGCGTTATTGGGACAGACCGGGGCACCGGGGAGCTGTTTTTT.

Only a few counts were recorded for this clone. V is TRBV27 and J is TRBJ2-4; D is undetermined. This CDR3 is 13 amino acids long. CDR1 is MNHEY, CDR2 SMNVEV, per germline (reference sequence). V was cut by 3 bases and J by 8 bases, with 11 bases left in between. CDR3 amino acids: CASSFVFTDIQYF. The CDR3 DNA reads TGTGCCAGCAGTTTTGTGTTTACGGACATTCAGTACTTC.

This clone came up a few times. The rearrangement joins TRBV29-1 to TRBJ2-5; possibly TRBD1 for D (6 bases). The V gene lost 0 bases and the J gene lost 11 bases, with 13 bases spanning the gap. CDR3 size: 12 residues. Per germline, CDR1 SQVTM and CDR2 ANQGSEA. Written as DNA, the CDR3 is TGCAGCGTTGAAGATGGACAGATGGAGCAGTACTTC. Translated: CSVEDGQMEQYF.

This clone was observed a few times. V and J are TRBV29-1 and TRBJ2-1; the D is unclear. Germline CDR1 and CDR2: SQVTM and ANQGSEA. The CDR3 sequence is 10 residues long. Deletions cut 4 bases from V and 8 bases from J, with 6 bases between. CDR3 sequence reads: CSVVRDEQFF. Written as DNA, the CDR3 is TGCAGCGTTGTTAGGGATGAGCAGTTCTTC.

V gene TRBV10-2 combines with J gene TRBJ2-7; 8 positions agree with TRBD1. The CDR3 has 15 residues. CDR1 is WSHSY, CDR2 SAAADI, per germline. With V trimmed by 3 bases and J by 3 bases, 7 bases remained unmatched. This CDR3 is CASSEGTGGGYEQYF. CDR3 coding DNA: TGCGCCAGCAGTGAAGGGACAGGAGGCGGCTACGAGCAGTACTTC.

As DNA, the CDR3 is TGCAGCGTTGCCGGGGGGACAGGGTATGGCTACACCTTC. It is translated as CSVAGGTGYGYTF. The genes are TRBV29-1 and TRBJ1-2; 9 nucleotides line up with TRBD1. This CDR3 has 13 residues. Germline V gene data show CDR1 as SQVTM and CDR2 as ANQGSEA. J gave up 5 bases and V 4 bases, and 5 bases lay outside the gene matches.

The rearrangement joins TRBV27 to TRBJ2-5, with 8 bases matching TRBD1. Trimming cost V 6 bases and J 4 bases; bases outside gene matches: 4. Germline CDR1 MNHEY, CDR2 SMNVEV (reference sequence). The CDR3 has 13 residues. The CDR3: CASSLTGVETQYF. The CDR3 region has the DNA TGTGCCAGCAGCTTGACAGGGGTAGAGACCCAGTACTTC.

This clone was seen once. The chain recombines TRBV29-1 with TRBJ2-1; D not resolved. CDR3 length: 15 amino acids. Germline lookup yields CDR1 SQVTM and CDR2 ANQGSEA. Trimming pared 1 base from V and 4 bases from J, leaving 14 bases between. CDR3 residues: CSVEAASVQYNEQFF. CDR3 DNA sequence: TGCAGCGTTGAAGCGGCGTCCGTGCAATACAATGAGCAGTTCTTC.

This clone was seen a handful of times. J is TRBJ2-5 and V is TRBV29-1; 11 bases line up with TRBD2. This CDR3 comprises 13 residues. From germline, CDR1 is SQVTM and CDR2 ANQGSEA. V lost 7 bases, J lost 5 bases, and 6 bases stayed unmatched. The CDR3, as DNA: TGCAGCGCGGGACTAGCGGTTGAGGAGACCCAGTACTTC. It codes for CSAGLAVEETQYF.

This chain connects TRBV11-2 to TRBJ2-1; D unresolved. The V and J ends lost 3 bases and 7 bases respectively, with 1 base between them. The germline V gene has CDR1 SGHAT and CDR2 FQNNGV. The CDR3 loop spans 10 amino acids. The chain's CDR3 is CASSLNEQFF. CDR3 nucleotides: TGTGCCAGCAGCTTGAATGAGCAGTTCTTC.

J is TRBJ2-1 and V is TRBV29-1, with D hard to call. Trimming removed 8 bases at V and 6 bases at J, with 17 bases between. Germline lookup yields CDR1 SQVTM and CDR2 ANQGSEA. The CDR3 has 13 residues. The DNA for the CDR3 is TGCAGCCCAGAACGCAGCTACCTCAATGAGCAGTTCTTC. Residues: CSPERSYLNEQFF.

The sample holds a few counts of this clone. The V call is TRBV29-1, the J call TRBJ2-7; D could derive from TRBD1 or TRBD2 (6 bases each). The germline V gene encodes CDR1 SQVTM and CDR2 ANQGSEA. V was shortened by 6 bases and J by 7 bases, with 19 bases between the two germline ends. This CDR3 comprises 13 residues. CDR3 protein: CSVPVTEGGEQYF. CDR3 DNA: TGCAGCGTGCCGGTAACCGAAGGGGGGGAGCAGTACTTC.

The rearrangement links TRBV29-1 to TRBJ1-2, with 7 bases fitting TRBD1. The CDR3 is 11 amino acids. Germline-derived CDR1 and CDR2 are SQVTM and ANQGSEA. V trimming: 7 bases; J trimming: 7 bases; junction bases outside the gene matches: 6. The CDR3 DNA is TGCAGCGCTGGGACAGAGAGTGGCTACACCTTC. Translated: CSAGTESGYTF.

This chain joins TRBV27 and TRBJ1-2, with D maybe TRBD1 (5 bases). There are 16 residues in the CDR3. V was cut by 5 bases and J by 2 bases, with 18 bases left in between. Germline V CDR1 and CDR2: MNHEY, SMNVEV (reference sequence). CDR3 protein: CASSHREGIVNYGYTF. The CDR3 bases are TGTGCCAGCAGTCACCGGGAGGGGATAGTCAACTATGGCTACACCTTC.

The genes are TRBV9 and TRBJ1-2, with D maybe TRBD1 (5 bases). In germline, CDR1 is SGDLS, CDR2 YYNGEE. V gave up 0 bases and J gave up 6 bases, with 15 bases separating them. The CDR3 is 15 residues long. CDR3 DNA sequence: TGTGCCAGCAGCGTAGCCGACAGCCGGGGACATGGCTACACCTTC. Translating gives CASSVADSRGHGYTF.

The CDR3 protein is CSVEDPGAYEQYF. The DNA for the CDR3 is TGCAGCGTTGAAGATCCCGGGGCCTACGAGCAGTACTTC. The chain employs TRBV29-1 and TRBJ2-7; D might be TRBD2 (5 bases). Germline V gene lookup returns CDR1 SQVTM and CDR2 ANQGSEA. This CDR3 region has 13 residues. V gave up 0 bases and J gave up 2 bases, with 8 bases separating them.

This clone was seen a few times. This chain uses TRBV28 with TRBJ2-1, with D perhaps matching TRBD1 or TRBD2 (6 bases each). The germline V gene has CDR1 MDHEN and CDR2 SYDVKM. There are 12 residues in the CDR3. Between the trimmed V and J ends, which lost 4 bases and 9 bases, there was a span of 10 bases. CDR3 residues: CASSSPGAEQFF. In DNA, the CDR3 is TGTGCCAGCAGTTCCCCGGGGGCTGAGCAGTTCTTC.

Concerning this clone itself: The junction differs from germline at one of its ends, possibly a read error. This chain joins TRBV9 and TRBJ2-1, with 7 bases identical to TRBD2. The CDR3 is 13 residues long. CDR1 and CDR2 from the germline V gene are SGDLS and YYNGEE. As DNA, the CDR3 is TGTGCCAGCAGCCCTAGGGACTACGATGAGCAGTTCTTC. Its translation: CASSPRDYDEQFF.

V is TRBV29-1 and J is TRBJ2-1; the D is unclear. Germline-derived CDR1 and CDR2 are SQVTM and ANQGSEA. The CDR3 runs 11 residues. V lost 6 bases and J lost 5, with 8 bases in between. CDR3 loop: CSVPLDNEQFF. In nucleotides, the CDR3 is TGCAGCGTCCCACTTGACAATGAGCAGTTCTTC.

This clone was found a few times. The rearrangement links TRBV6-6 to TRBJ2-1; D not certain. This CDR3 is 13 amino acids long. V gave up 4 bases and J gave up 2 bases, with 6 bases separating them. Germline-derived CDR1 and CDR2 are MNHNY and SVGAGI (reference sequence). The CDR3 DNA is TGTGCCAGCAGTTCCGACACCTACAATGAGCAGTTCTTC. This gives the protein CASSSDTYNEQFF.

The chain has TRBV7-8 and TRBJ2-5; D possibly matches TRBD1 or TRBD2 (5 bases each). V was trimmed by 2 bases and J by 3 bases, leaving 7 bases between them. There are 13 residues in the CDR3. CDR1 and CDR2 (germline): SGHVS, FQNEAQ. CDR3 sequence reads: CASSLLGEETQYF. DNA of the CDR3: TGTGCCAGCAGCTTATTGGGGGAAGAGACCCAGTACTTC.

The rearrangement uses TRBV6-6 and TRBJ1-2, with D unclear. The CDR3 runs 11 residues. Trimming cost V 4 bases and J 8 bases, with 8 bases left between them. Germline V gene sequence: CDR1 MNHNY, CDR2 SVGAGI (reference sequence). The DNA for the CDR3 is TGTGCCAGCAGTTCTGTTACAGGCTACACCTTC. Its translation is CASSSVTGYTF.

This clone was seen more than once but under ten times. V gene TRBV5-1 combines with J gene TRBJ2-7; no definite D call. CDR3 length: 13 amino acids. CDR1 and CDR2 from the germline V gene are SGHRS and YFSETQ. V gave up 2 bases and J gave up 7 bases, with 13 bases separating them. As DNA, the CDR3 is TGCGCCAGCAGCTTAGGGCCCGGGCTTGAGCAGTACTTC. As protein: CASSLGPGLEQYF.

The V and J genes are TRBV14 and TRBJ2-1; 10 positions agree with TRBD2. The trim removed 1 base at V and 10 bases at J, leaving 10 bases unmatched. Germline V gene lookup returns CDR1 SGHDN and CDR2 FVKESK. This CDR3 has 16 residues. CDR3 coding DNA: TGTGCCAGCAGCCAAGGAGTAAGCGGGGGGGCCTCCGAGCAGTTCTTC. Translating it yields CASSQGVSGGASEQFF.

The V gene is TRBV4-1, the J gene TRBJ2-5, with a tentative D call TRBD1 (6 bases). The CDR3 loop spans 13 amino acids. Germline V gene lookup returns CDR1 MGHRA and CDR2 YSYEKL. V lost 2 bases and J lost 5, with 9 bases in between. CDR3: CASSQTGSETQYF. The CDR3 DNA reads TGCGCCAGCAGCCAAACAGGGTCCGAGACCCAGTACTTC.